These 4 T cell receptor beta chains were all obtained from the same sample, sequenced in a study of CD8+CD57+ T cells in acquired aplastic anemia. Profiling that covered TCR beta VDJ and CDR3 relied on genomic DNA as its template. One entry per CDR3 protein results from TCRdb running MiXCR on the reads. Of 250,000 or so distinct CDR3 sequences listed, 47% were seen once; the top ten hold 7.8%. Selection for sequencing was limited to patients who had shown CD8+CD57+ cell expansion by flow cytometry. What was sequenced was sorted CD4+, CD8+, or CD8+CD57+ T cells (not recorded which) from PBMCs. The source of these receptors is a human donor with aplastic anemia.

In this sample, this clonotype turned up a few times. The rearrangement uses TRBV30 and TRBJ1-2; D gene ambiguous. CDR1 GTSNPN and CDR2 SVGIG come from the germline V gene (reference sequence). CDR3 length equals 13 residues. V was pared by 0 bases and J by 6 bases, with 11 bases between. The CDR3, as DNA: TGTGCCTGGAGTGTCGGGGTTTCTGATGGCTACACCTTC. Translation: CAWSVGVSDGYTF. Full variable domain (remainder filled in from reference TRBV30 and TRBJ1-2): SQTIHQWPATLVQPVGSPLSLECTVEGTSNPNLYWYRQAAGRGLQLLFYSVGIGQISSEVPQNLSASRPQDRQFILSSKKLLLSDSGFYLCAWSVGVSDGYTFGSGTRLTVV.

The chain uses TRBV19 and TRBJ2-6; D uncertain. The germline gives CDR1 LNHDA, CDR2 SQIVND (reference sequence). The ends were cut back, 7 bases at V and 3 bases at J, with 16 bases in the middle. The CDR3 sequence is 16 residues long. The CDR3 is CASTPSGGLGANVLTF. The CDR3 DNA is TGTGCCAGTACCCCATCCGGTGGTCTTGGGGCCAACGTCCTGACTTTC.

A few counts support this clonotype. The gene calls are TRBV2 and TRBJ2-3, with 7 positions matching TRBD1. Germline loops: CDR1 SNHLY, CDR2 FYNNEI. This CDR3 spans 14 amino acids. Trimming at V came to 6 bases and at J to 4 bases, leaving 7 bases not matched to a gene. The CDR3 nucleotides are TGTGCCAGCAGCGAGGACAGGCAGGCAGATACGCAGTATTTT. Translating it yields CASSEDRQADTQYF. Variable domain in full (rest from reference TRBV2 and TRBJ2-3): EPEVTQTPSHQVTQMGQEVILRCVPISNHLYFYWYRQILGQKVEFLVSFYNNEISEKSEIFDDQFSVERPDGSNFTLKIRSTKLEDSAMYFCASSEDRQADTQYFGPGTRLTVL.

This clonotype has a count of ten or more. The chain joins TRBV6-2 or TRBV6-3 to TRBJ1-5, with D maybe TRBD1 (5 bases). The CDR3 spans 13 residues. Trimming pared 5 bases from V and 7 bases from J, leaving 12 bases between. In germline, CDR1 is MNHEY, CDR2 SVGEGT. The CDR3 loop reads CASSEGVRQPQHF. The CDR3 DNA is TGTGCCAGCAGTGAAGGGGTTCGACAGCCCCAGCATTTT.